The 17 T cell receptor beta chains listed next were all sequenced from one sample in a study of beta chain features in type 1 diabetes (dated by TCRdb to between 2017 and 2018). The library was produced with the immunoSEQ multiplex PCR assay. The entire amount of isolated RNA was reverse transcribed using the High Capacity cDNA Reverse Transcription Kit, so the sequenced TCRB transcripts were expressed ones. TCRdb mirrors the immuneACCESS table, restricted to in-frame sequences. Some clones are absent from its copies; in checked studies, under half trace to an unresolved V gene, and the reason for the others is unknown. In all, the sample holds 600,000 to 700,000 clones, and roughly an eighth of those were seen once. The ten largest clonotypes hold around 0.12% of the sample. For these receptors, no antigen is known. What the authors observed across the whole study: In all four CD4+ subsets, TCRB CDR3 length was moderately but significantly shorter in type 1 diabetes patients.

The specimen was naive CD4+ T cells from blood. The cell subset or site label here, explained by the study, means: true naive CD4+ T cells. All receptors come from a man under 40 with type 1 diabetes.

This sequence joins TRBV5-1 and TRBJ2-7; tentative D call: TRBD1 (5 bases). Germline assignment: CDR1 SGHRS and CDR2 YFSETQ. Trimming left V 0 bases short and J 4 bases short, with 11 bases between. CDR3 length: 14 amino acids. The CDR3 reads CASSLEGHPYEQYF. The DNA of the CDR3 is TGCGCCAGCAGCTTGGAAGGACACCCGTACGAGCAGTACTTC.

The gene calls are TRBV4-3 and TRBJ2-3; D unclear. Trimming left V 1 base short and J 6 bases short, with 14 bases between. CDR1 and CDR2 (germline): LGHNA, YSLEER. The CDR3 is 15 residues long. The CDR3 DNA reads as TGCGCCAGCAGCCAAGGACGGCCTAGTAAGGATACGCAGTATTTT. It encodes CASSQGRPSKDTQYF.

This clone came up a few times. The CDR3 protein is CASSESDPGYTF. Written as DNA, the CDR3 is TGTGCCAGTAGTGAGTCCGATCCTGGCTACACCTTC. This chain links TRBV19 with TRBJ1-2, with D hard to call. CDR3 length equals 12 residues. The ends were cut back, 5 bases at V and 7 bases at J, with 11 bases in the middle. Germline loops: CDR1 LNHDA, CDR2 SQIVND (reference sequence).

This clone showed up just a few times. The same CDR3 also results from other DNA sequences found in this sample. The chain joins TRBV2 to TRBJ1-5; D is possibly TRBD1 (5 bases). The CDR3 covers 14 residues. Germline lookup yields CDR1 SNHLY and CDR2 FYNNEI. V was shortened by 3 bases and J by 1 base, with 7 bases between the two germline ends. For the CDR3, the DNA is TGTGCCAGCAGTGAGCAGGGCAGCAATCAGCCCCAGCATTTT. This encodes CASSEQGSNQPQHF.

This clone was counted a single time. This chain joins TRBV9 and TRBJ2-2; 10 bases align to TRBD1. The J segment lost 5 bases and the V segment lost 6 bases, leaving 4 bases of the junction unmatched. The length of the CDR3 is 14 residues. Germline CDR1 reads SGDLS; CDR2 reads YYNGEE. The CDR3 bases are TGTGCCAGCACGGGGACAGGGGAAACCGGGGAGCTGTTTTTT. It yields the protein CASTGTGETGELFF.

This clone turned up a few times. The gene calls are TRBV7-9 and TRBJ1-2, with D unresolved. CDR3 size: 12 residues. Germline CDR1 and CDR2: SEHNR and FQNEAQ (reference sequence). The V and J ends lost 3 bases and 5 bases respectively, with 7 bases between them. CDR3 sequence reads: CASSFALYGYTF. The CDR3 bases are TGTGCCAGCAGCTTCGCCCTGTATGGCTACACCTTC.

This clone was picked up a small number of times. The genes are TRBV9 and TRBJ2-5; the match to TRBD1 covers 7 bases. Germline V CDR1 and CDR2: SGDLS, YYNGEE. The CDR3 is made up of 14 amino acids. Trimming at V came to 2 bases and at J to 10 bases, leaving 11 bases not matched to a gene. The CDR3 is CASSVAGTEEYQYF. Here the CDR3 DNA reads TGTGCCAGCAGCGTCGCCGGGACAGAAGAGTACCAGTACTTC.

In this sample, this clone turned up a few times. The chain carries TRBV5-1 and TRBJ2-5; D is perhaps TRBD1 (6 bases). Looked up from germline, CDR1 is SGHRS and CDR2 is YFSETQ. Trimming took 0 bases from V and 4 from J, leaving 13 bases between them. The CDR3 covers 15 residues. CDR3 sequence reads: CASSLVDSKLETQYF. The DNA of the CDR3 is TGCGCCAGCAGCTTGGTGGACAGTAAATTAGAGACCCAGTACTTC.

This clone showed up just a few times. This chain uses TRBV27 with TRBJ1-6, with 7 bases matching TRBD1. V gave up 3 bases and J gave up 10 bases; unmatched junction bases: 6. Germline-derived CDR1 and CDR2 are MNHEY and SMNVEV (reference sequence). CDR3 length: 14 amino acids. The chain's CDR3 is CASSLATGRSPLHF. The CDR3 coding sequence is TGTGCCAGCAGTTTGGCGACAGGGCGATCACCCCTCCACTTT.

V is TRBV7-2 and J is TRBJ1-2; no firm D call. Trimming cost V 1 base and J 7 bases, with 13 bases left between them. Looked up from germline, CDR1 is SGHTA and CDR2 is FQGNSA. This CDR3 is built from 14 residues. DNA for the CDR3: TGTGCCAGCAGCTTAGAGGGTGGGAACATTGGCTACACCTTC. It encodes CASSLEGGNIGYTF.

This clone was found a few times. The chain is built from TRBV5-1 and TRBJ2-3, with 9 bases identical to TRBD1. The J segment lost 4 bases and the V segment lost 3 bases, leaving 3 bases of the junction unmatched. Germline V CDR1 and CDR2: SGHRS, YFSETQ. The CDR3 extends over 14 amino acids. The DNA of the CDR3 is TGCGCCAGCAGCTGGGGGACAGGGTCAGATACGCAGTATTTT. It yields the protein CASSWGTGSDTQYF.

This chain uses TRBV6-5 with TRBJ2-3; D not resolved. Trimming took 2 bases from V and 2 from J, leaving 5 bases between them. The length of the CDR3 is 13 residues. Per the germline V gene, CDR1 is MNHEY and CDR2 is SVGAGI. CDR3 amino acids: CASSYSHTDTQYF. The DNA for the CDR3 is TGTGCCAGCAGTTACAGCCACACAGATACGCAGTATTTT.

DNA for the CDR3: TGTGCCAGCCGAGGTTCGGTTGCCTACACCTTC. Its translation is CASRGSVAYTF. The V and J genes are TRBV6-5 and TRBJ1-2, with unresolved D. The CDR3 covers 11 residues. Germline V gene sequence: CDR1 MNHEY, CDR2 SVGAGI. Trimming stripped 8 bases from V and 10 bases from J, with 14 bases between.

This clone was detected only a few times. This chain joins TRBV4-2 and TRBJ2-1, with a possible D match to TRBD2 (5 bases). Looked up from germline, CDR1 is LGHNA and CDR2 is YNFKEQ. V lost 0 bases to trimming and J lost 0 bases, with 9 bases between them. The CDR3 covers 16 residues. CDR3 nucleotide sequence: TGTGCCAGCAGCCAAGATGAAGGGAGCTCCTACAATGAGCAGTTCTTC. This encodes CASSQDEGSSYNEQFF.

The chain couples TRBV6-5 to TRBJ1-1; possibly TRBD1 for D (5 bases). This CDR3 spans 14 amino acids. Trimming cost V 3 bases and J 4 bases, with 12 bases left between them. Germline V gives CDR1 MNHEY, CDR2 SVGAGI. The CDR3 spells CASSYRGGGTEAFF. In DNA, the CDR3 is TGTGCCAGCAGTTATCGGGGCGGCGGCACTGAAGCTTTCTTT.

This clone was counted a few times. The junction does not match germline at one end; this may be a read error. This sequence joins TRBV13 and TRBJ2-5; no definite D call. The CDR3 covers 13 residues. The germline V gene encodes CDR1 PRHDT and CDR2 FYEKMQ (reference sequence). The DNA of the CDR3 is TGTGCCAGCAGCCCCCGGGCCGGAGAGGCCCAGTACTTC. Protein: CASSPRAGEAQYF.

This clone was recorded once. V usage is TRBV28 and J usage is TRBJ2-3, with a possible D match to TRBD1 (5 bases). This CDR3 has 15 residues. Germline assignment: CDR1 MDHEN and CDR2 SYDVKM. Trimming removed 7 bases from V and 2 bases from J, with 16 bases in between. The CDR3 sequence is CASNKLGLATDTQYF. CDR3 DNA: TGTGCCAGCAATAAGTTGGGGCTCGCCACAGATACGCAGTATTTT.